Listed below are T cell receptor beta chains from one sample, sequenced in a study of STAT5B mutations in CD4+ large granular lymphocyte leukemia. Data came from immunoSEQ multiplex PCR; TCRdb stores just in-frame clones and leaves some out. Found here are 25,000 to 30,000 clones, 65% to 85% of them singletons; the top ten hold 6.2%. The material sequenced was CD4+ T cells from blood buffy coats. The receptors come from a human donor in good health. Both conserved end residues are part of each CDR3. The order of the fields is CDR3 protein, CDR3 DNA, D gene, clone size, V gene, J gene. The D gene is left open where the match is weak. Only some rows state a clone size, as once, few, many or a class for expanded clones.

CDR3aa: CASSLVTGVGSPLHF; CDR3nt: TGTGCCAGCAGCTTGGTAACAGGGGTGGGTTCACCCCTCCACTTT; d_gene: TRBD1; abundance: few; v_gene: TRBV5-6; j_gene: TRBJ1-6
CDR3aa: CASSLERGTGALYQETQYF; CDR3nt: TGCGCCAGCAGCTTGGAGCGGGGGACAGGAGCCTTGTACCAAGAGACCCAGTACTTC; d_gene: -; abundance: -; v_gene: TRBV5-1; j_gene: TRBJ2-5
CDR3aa: CASSATGGSEPQHF; CDR3nt: TGTGCCAGCAGCGCCACAGGGGGTAGCGAGCCCCAGCATTTT; d_gene: TRBD1; abundance: -; v_gene: TRBV7-9; j_gene: TRBJ1-5
CDR3aa: CASRAGTGTGYTF; CDR3nt: TGTGCCAGCAGAGCCGGGACAGGGACTGGCTACACCTTC; d_gene: TRBD1; abundance: -; v_gene: TRBV2; j_gene: TRBJ1-2
CDR3aa: CASSLLNRGTNEKLFF; CDR3nt: TGTGCCAGCAGCTTACTCAACCGGGGGACTAATGAAAAACTGTTTTTT; d_gene: -; abundance: -; v_gene: TRBV7-8; j_gene: TRBJ1-4
CDR3aa: CASSLVGGTSDTQYF; CDR3nt: TGTGCCAGCAGCTTGGTGGGGGGGACTTCAGATACGCAGTATTTT; d_gene: TRBD2; abundance: -; v_gene: TRBV5-4; j_gene: TRBJ2-3
CDR3aa: CASSGTGGNTGELFF; CDR3nt: TGTGCCAGCAGTGGAACGGGGGGGAACACCGGGGAGCTGTTTTTT; d_gene: TRBD2; abundance: -; v_gene: TRBV5-4; j_gene: TRBJ2-2
CDR3aa: CASSLSGTGKTGNTIYF; CDR3nt: TGCGCCAGCAGCCTATCCGGGACAGGGAAGACTGGAAACACCATATATTTT; d_gene: TRBD1; abundance: -; v_gene: TRBV5-1; j_gene: TRBJ1-3
CDR3aa: CASSLGAYGYTF; CDR3nt: TGTGCCAGCAGCCTAGGGGCCTATGGCTACACCTTC; d_gene: -; abundance: -; v_gene: TRBV7-9; j_gene: TRBJ1-2
CDR3aa: CASSQEAGTNEQFF; CDR3nt: TGCGCCAGCAGCCAAGAAGCGGGGACGAATGAGCAGTTCTTC; d_gene: TRBD2; abundance: -; v_gene: TRBV4-3; j_gene: TRBJ2-1
CDR3aa: CASRASGVYNEQFF; CDR3nt: TGTGCCAGCAGAGCTAGCGGGGTATACAATGAGCAGTTCTTC; d_gene: TRBD2; abundance: few; v_gene: TRBV7-9; j_gene: TRBJ2-1
CDR3aa: CASSLDRGTEAFF; CDR3nt: TGTGCCAGCAGTTTAGACAGGGGGACTGAAGCTTTCTTT; d_gene: TRBD1; abundance: -; v_gene: TRBV27; j_gene: TRBJ1-1
CDR3aa: CARSNTGQGKSYYGYTF; CDR3nt: TGTGCCAGAAGCAATACGGGACAGGGGAAGAGTTACTATGGCTACACCTTC; d_gene: TRBD1; abundance: -; v_gene: TRBV5-3; j_gene: TRBJ1-2
CDR3aa: CASSQTRDEAFF; CDR3nt: TGTGCCAGCAGTCAGACGCGGGATGAAGCTTTCTTT; d_gene: -; abundance: -; v_gene: TRBV4-2; j_gene: TRBJ1-1
CDR3aa: CASSDGPSNTEAFF; CDR3nt: TGTGCCAGCAGTGACGGGCCGTCAAACACTGAAGCTTTCTTT; d_gene: -; abundance: -; v_gene: TRBV2; j_gene: TRBJ1-1
CDR3aa: CASSRVALSGANTGELFF; CDR3nt: TGTGCCAGCTCACGAGTCGCCCTAAGCGGTGCGAACACCGGGGAGCTGTTTTTT; d_gene: -; abundance: -; v_gene: TRBV18; j_gene: TRBJ2-2
CDR3aa: CASSYGGYGYTF; CDR3nt: TGTGCCAGCAGTTACGGAGGCTATGGCTACACCTTC; d_gene: -; abundance: -; v_gene: TRBV28; j_gene: TRBJ1-2
CDR3aa: CASSLDRGVYGYTF; CDR3nt: TGTGCCAGCAGCTTGGACAGGGGGGTCTATGGCTACACCTTC; d_gene: TRBD1; abundance: once; v_gene: TRBV7-2; j_gene: TRBJ1-2
CDR3aa: CSALTSYGYTF; CDR3nt: TGCAGCGCTTTGACCTCGTATGGCTACACCTTC; d_gene: -; abundance: -; v_gene: TRBV29-1; j_gene: TRBJ1-2
CDR3aa: CASRFSTGLGNTIYF; CDR3nt: TGTGCCAGCAGATTTTCGACAGGGCTGGGAAACACCATATATTTT; d_gene: TRBD1; abundance: -; v_gene: TRBV6-1; j_gene: TRBJ1-3
CDR3aa: CASSLRGTVVNSPLHF; CDR3nt: TGTGCCAGCAGCTTGAGGGGGACAGTGGTAAATTCACCCCTCCACTTT; d_gene: TRBD1; abundance: few; v_gene: TRBV5-6; j_gene: TRBJ1-6
CDR3aa: CASRDSGGQETQYF; CDR3nt: TGTGCCAGCAGGGACTCCGGGGGCCAAGAGACCCAGTACTTC; d_gene: -; abundance: -; v_gene: TRBV6-6; j_gene: TRBJ2-5
CDR3aa: CASSGQSSAGELFF; CDR3nt: TGTGCCAGCAGTGGGCAATCTAGCGCTGGGGAGCTGTTTTTT; d_gene: -; abundance: -; v_gene: TRBV27; j_gene: TRBJ2-2
CDR3aa: CASSQAGSDTQYF; CDR3nt: TGTGCCAGCAGCCAAGCGGGGTCAGATACGCAGTATTTT; d_gene: -; abundance: -; v_gene: TRBV4-2; j_gene: TRBJ2-3
CDR3aa: CASSLRGNEQFF; CDR3nt: TGTGCCAGCTCGTTGAGGGGGAATGAGCAGTTCTTC; d_gene: -; abundance: -; v_gene: TRBV18; j_gene: TRBJ2-1
CDR3aa: CASSARTDRSSGNTIYF; CDR3nt: TGCGCCAGCAGTGCGAGGACGGACCGGAGCTCTGGAAACACCATATATTTT; d_gene: -; abundance: -; v_gene: TRBV10-1; j_gene: TRBJ1-3
CDR3aa: CASSSYIREQFF; CDR3nt: TGTGCCAGCAGCTCATATATTAGGGAGCAGTTCTTC; d_gene: -; abundance: -; v_gene: TRBV5-6; j_gene: TRBJ2-1
CDR3aa: CASSLVSLRQEAGYGYTF; CDR3nt: TGTGCCAGCTCACTCGTCTCTCTACGACAGGAGGCGGGCTATGGCTACACCTTC; d_gene: -; abundance: few; v_gene: TRBV18; j_gene: TRBJ1-2
CDR3aa: CASNQDRAGSPLHF; CDR3nt: TGTGCCAGCAACCAAGACAGAGCTGGTTCACCCCTCCACTTT; d_gene: -; abundance: few; v_gene: TRBV2; j_gene: TRBJ1-6
CDR3aa: CASSRLLGDTQYF; CDR3nt: TGTGCCAGCAGCCGCCTTCTGGGGGATACGCAGTATTTT; d_gene: -; abundance: -; v_gene: TRBV14; j_gene: TRBJ2-3
CDR3aa: CASSPRLDTGELFF; CDR3nt: TGTGCCAGCAGCCCTCGATTGGACACCGGGGAGCTGTTTTTT; d_gene: -; abundance: -; v_gene: TRBV9; j_gene: TRBJ2-2
CDR3aa: CASSPDFQETQYF; CDR3nt: TGTGCCAGCTCACCGGACTTCCAAGAGACCCAGTACTTC; d_gene: -; abundance: -; v_gene: TRBV18; j_gene: TRBJ2-5
CDR3aa: CASSTATEAFF; CDR3nt: TGTGCCAGCAGTACGGCCACTGAAGCTTTCTTT; d_gene: -; abundance: -; v_gene: TRBV6-6; j_gene: TRBJ1-1
CDR3aa: CASSLAPGANVLTF; CDR3nt: TGTGCCAGCAGCTTAGCACCTGGGGCCAACGTCCTGACTTTC; d_gene: -; abundance: -; v_gene: TRBV11-3; j_gene: TRBJ2-6
CDR3aa: CASSLGGVTNEKLFF; CDR3nt: TGTGCCAGCAGCTTAGGGGGGGTGACTAATGAAAAACTGTTTTTT; d_gene: -; abundance: -; v_gene: TRBV7-2; j_gene: TRBJ1-4
CDR3aa: CASSLAVGGGETQYF; CDR3nt: TGCGCCAGCAGCTTGGCGGTCGGCGGGGGTGAGACCCAGTACTTC; d_gene: TRBD2; abundance: -; v_gene: TRBV5-1; j_gene: TRBJ2-5
CDR3aa: CASSEARLQPQHF; CDR3nt: TGTGCCAGCAGTGAAGCCCGACTTCAGCCCCAGCATTTT; d_gene: -; abundance: -; v_gene: TRBV6-1; j_gene: TRBJ1-5
CDR3aa: CASSDRGTVRPSGANVLTF; CDR3nt: TGTGCCAGCAGTGACCGGGGGACCGTCAGGCCTTCTGGGGCCAACGTCCTGACTTTC; d_gene: -; abundance: -; v_gene: TRBV2; j_gene: TRBJ2-6
CDR3aa: CASSGLAGGSDTQYF; CDR3nt: TGTGCCAGCAGCGGACTAGCGGGGGGGAGTGATACGCAGTATTTT; d_gene: TRBD2; abundance: -; v_gene: TRBV9; j_gene: TRBJ2-3
CDR3aa: CASSYNPGYQPQHF; CDR3nt: TGTGCCAGCAGTTACAACCCAGGGTATCAGCCCCAGCATTTT; d_gene: -; abundance: -; v_gene: TRBV6-6; j_gene: TRBJ1-5
CDR3aa: CASSRDSEETQYF; CDR3nt: TGTGCCAGCAGTAGGGACAGCGAAGAGACCCAGTACTTC; d_gene: TRBD1; abundance: -; v_gene: TRBV6-6; j_gene: TRBJ2-5
CDR3aa: CASSDTGSGSTIYF; CDR3nt: TGTGCCAGCAGTGATACTGGCTCTGGAAGCACCATATATTTT; d_gene: -; abundance: -; v_gene: TRBV6-5; j_gene: TRBJ1-3
CDR3aa: CASSSILDNGSEAFF; CDR3nt: TGTGCCAGCAGCTCCATACTGGACAACGGCAGTGAAGCTTTCTTT; d_gene: -; abundance: -; v_gene: TRBV7-2; j_gene: TRBJ1-1
CDR3aa: CASSHGTANTGELFF; CDR3nt: TGCGCCAGCAGCCATGGGACAGCAAACACCGGGGAGCTGTTTTTT; d_gene: TRBD1; abundance: -; v_gene: TRBV4-1; j_gene: TRBJ2-2
CDR3aa: CASSYSAGQGTEAFF; CDR3nt: TGTGCCAGCAGTTATTCCGCTGGACAGGGCACTGAAGCTTTCTTT; d_gene: TRBD1; abundance: -; v_gene: TRBV6-5; j_gene: TRBJ1-1
CDR3aa: CASRRGFGANQPQHF; CDR3nt: TGTGCCAGCAGGAGGGGGTTTGGAGCCAATCAGCCCCAGCATTTT; d_gene: -; abundance: -; v_gene: TRBV2; j_gene: TRBJ1-5
CDR3aa: CASSLARNSGNTIYF; CDR3nt: TGTGCCAGCAGCTTGGCCCGAAACTCTGGAAACACCATATATTTT; d_gene: -; abundance: -; v_gene: TRBV5-4; j_gene: TRBJ1-3
CDR3aa: CSVVWPGPLNTEAFF; CDR3nt: TGCAGCGTTGTATGGCCGGGGCCCCTGAACACTGAAGCTTTCTTT; d_gene: -; abundance: few; v_gene: TRBV29-1; j_gene: TRBJ1-1
CDR3aa: CASSYVGTGNTIYF; CDR3nt: TGTGCCAGCAGTTACGTCGGGACTGGAAACACCATATATTTT; d_gene: -; abundance: once; v_gene: TRBV6-5; j_gene: TRBJ1-3
CDR3aa: CASSQDTEFGSRVF; CDR3nt: TGTGCCAGCAGCCAAGATACCGAGTTCGGGTCAAGGGTCTTC; d_gene: -; abundance: -; v_gene: TRBV4-2; j_gene: TRBJ2-1
CDR3aa: CSVNTGTGGAETQYF; CDR3nt: TGCAGCGTCAATACCGGGACAGGGGGCGCCGAGACCCAGTACTTC; d_gene: TRBD1; abundance: once; v_gene: TRBV29-1; j_gene: TRBJ2-5
CDR3aa: CASSSRGNYEQYF; CDR3nt: TGTGCCAGCAGCTCTCGGGGCAACTACGAGCAGTACTTC; d_gene: -; abundance: once; v_gene: TRBV13; j_gene: TRBJ2-7
CDR3aa: CASSLNLAGVSYEQYF; CDR3nt: TGTGCCAGCAGCTTAAACCTAGCGGGGGTCTCCTACGAGCAGTACTTC; d_gene: TRBD2; abundance: -; v_gene: TRBV7-2; j_gene: TRBJ2-7